What follows is one T cell receptor (beta chain) and its context. This entry comes from a study of blood T cell repertoires in COVID-19. Using immunoSEQ multiplex PCR, the repertoire was profiled, and TCRdb retains in-frame clones only, with some absent. The sample has 250,000 to 400,000 clones, around 87% seen once; the top ten hold roughly 5.3%. CDR1 is GTSNPN and CDR2 is SVGIG in the germline V gene (reference sequence). The V segment lost 1 base and the J segment 8 bases; nucleotides outside the gene matches: 8. The CDR3 contains 14 residues. V gene TRBV30 combines with J gene TRBJ1-2; 9 bases match TRBD1. The material sequenced was PBMCs or T cells enriched from blood (not recorded which). This clonotype was obtained from a woman aged 25 to 39 who had recovered from COVID-19. The CDR3 spells CAWSEGTGIGGYTF. The CDR3, as DNA: TGTGCCTGGAGTGAAGGGACAGGGATAGGAGGCTACACCTTC.